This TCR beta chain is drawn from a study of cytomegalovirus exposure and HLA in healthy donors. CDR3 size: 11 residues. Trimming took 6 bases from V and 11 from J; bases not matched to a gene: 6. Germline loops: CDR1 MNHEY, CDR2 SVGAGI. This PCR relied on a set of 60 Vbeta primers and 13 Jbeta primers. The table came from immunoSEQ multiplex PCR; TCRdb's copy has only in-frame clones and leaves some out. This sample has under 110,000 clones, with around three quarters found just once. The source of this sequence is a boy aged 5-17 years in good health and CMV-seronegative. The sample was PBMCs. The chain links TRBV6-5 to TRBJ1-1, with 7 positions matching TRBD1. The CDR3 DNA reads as TGTGCCAGCAGCACGGAGGGGGCCGCTTTCTTT. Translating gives CASSTEGAAFF.